Each of the 29 T cell receptor beta chains below was sequenced from the same sample in a study of identical twins. TCRdb ran MiXCR on the 5' RACE reads and lists one entry per CDR3 protein. The data show some 630,000 distinct CDR3 sequences, 7% to 7.5% seen once. This sample also appeared in a second study, on yellow fever vaccine responses in identical twins.

Material for sequencing was PBMCs. Every receptor here comes from a woman aged 18-35 years in good health.

This clonotype was counted between two and nine times. This sequence joins TRBV27 and TRBJ2-7; 9 bases are shared with TRBD1. Trimming took 8 bases from V and 4 from J; bases not matched to a gene: 6. CDR1 and CDR2 (germline): MNHEY, SMNVEV (reference sequence). This CDR3 has 13 residues. The CDR3: CASAGTGFYEQYF. The CDR3 DNA reads as TGTGCCAGCGCCGGGACAGGGTTTTACGAGCAGTACTTC.

The table lists this clonotype with many counts. The genes are TRBV29-1 and TRBJ2-1; 11 bases align to TRBD2. The CDR3 length is 14 residues. V lost 7 bases, J lost 5 bases, and 7 bases stayed unmatched. The germline V gene encodes CDR1 SQVTM and CDR2 ANQGSEA. The CDR3 region is CSAQGLAVNNEQFF. The CDR3, as DNA: TGCAGCGCTCAGGGACTAGCGGTCAACAATGAGCAGTTCTTC.

This chain uses TRBV27 with TRBJ2-1; 9 positions match TRBD1. The CDR3 totals 15 residues. The junction had 11 bases not matched to a gene; V was cut back by 8 bases and J by 6 bases. Germline CDR1 is MNHEY and CDR2 is SMNVEV (reference sequence). The CDR3 nucleotides read TGTGCCAGCGAGCAACAGGGGGCTTGGGGCAATGAGCAGTTCTTC. It encodes CASEQQGAWGNEQFF.

As to this clonotype: At one end the junction does not follow the germline gene, possibly because of a read error. This chain's CDR3 is CASSLESTARNRPQHF. As DNA, the CDR3 is TGTGCCAGCAGCCTTGAAAGCACAGCTAGGAATCGGCCCCAGCATTTT. The chain uses TRBV2 and TRBJ1-5; D is unresolved. CDR1 and CDR2 (germline): SNHLY, FYNNEI. The CDR3 extends over 16 amino acids.

This clonotype was seen repeatedly, ten times or more. The V call is TRBV7-9, the J call TRBJ2-7; no definite D call. The CDR3 is 13 residues long. The V end lost 4 bases, the J end lost 5 bases, and 12 bases lay between the germline ends. Germline CDR1 SEHNR, CDR2 FQNEAQ (reference sequence). The CDR3 reads CASSSQTSNEQYV. For the CDR3, the DNA is TGTGCCAGCAGCTCCCAGACCTCAAACGAGCAGTACGTC.

CDR3 coding DNA: TGTGCCAGCAGGACGATTCGGGAGCGCTACACCGGGGAGCTGTTTTTT. Its translation is CASRTIRERYTGELFF. The rearrangement joins TRBV6-1 to TRBJ2-2, with D tentatively TRBD2 (6 bases). Germline V lookup: CDR1 MNHNS, CDR2 SASEGT. Trimming left V 6 bases short and J 3 bases short, with 17 bases between. This CDR3 comprises 16 residues.

This chain uses TRBV29-1 with TRBJ2-7; D may be TRBD2 (7 bases). The CDR3 sequence is 13 residues long. Germline CDR1 reads SQVTM; CDR2 reads ANQGSEA. V shed 2 bases and J shed 0 bases, with 8 bases lying between them. CDR3 protein: CSVERGGSYEQYF. The CDR3 DNA sequence: TGCAGCGTTGAAAGGGGGGGCTCCTACGAGCAGTACTTC.

This clonotype was detected ten times or more. The chain uses TRBV6-2 or TRBV6-3 and TRBJ2-2, with a weak D call TRBD1 (6 bases). Trimming cost V 5 bases and J 1 base, with 17 bases left between them. CDR1 and CDR2 (germline): MNHEY, SVGEGT. The CDR3 has 17 residues. The CDR3 loop reads CASSKTSGHLNTGELFF. In nucleotides, the CDR3 is TGTGCCAGCAGTAAAACATCGGGACACCTGAACACCGGGGAGCTGTTTTTT.

The CDR3 nucleotides read TGTGCCAGCAGAAACCCCCTCCCGGAGACCCAGTACTTC. This sequence encodes CASRNPLPETQYF. The genes are TRBV6-2 or TRBV6-3 and TRBJ2-5, with D uncertain. The CDR3 loop spans 13 amino acids. Germline CDR1 and CDR2: MNHEY and SVGEGT. V was trimmed by 6 bases and J by 5 bases, leaving 13 bases between them.

This clonotype was observed many times. The CDR3 sequence: CASSSSSSGSFYEQYF. DNA of the CDR3: TGTGCCAGCAGCTCATCATCTAGCGGGAGTTTTTACGAGCAGTACTTC. The chain uses TRBV7-2 and TRBJ2-7, with TRBD2 matching over 10 bases. The CDR3 covers 16 residues. Per germline, CDR1 SGHTA and CDR2 FQGNSA. V dropped 4 bases and J dropped 4; count of bases not matched to a gene: 10.

This chain connects TRBV24-1 to TRBJ2-1, with 11 positions matching TRBD2. In germline, CDR1 is KGHDR, CDR2 SFDVKD. CDR3 length: 17 amino acids. After removal of 2 bases from V and 2 bases from J, the junction contained 4 bases not matched to a gene. The CDR3 is CATSDSLAGGTYNEQFF. The DNA of the CDR3 is TGTGCCACCAGTGATTCTTTAGCGGGAGGGACCTACAATGAGCAGTTCTTC.

For this clonotype: The junction shows a germline mismatch at one end, possibly a read error. The chain uses TRBV5-1 and TRBJ2-5; possibly TRBD2 for D (7 bases). The length of the CDR3 is 15 residues. Germline CDR1 is SGHRS and CDR2 is YFSETQ. Written as DNA, the CDR3 is TGCGCCAGCAGCTCAAAGGGGGGGGCAGAGGAGACCCAGAACTTC. Amino acids: CASSSKGGAEETQNF.

The rearrangement joins TRBV7-3 to TRBJ2-7; 7 bases map to TRBD2. This CDR3 is 15 amino acids long. With V trimmed by 5 bases and J by 3 bases, 10 bases remained unmatched. Germline assignment: CDR1 SGHTA and CDR2 FQGTGA. CDR3 amino acids: CASSRLPGGNYEQYF. CDR3 DNA sequence: TGTGCCAGCAGCCGACTTCCGGGAGGAAACTACGAGCAGTACTTC.

This clonotype was detected many times. The gene calls are TRBV3-1 and TRBJ2-2; no reliable D call. CDR1 and CDR2 from the germline V gene are LGHDT and YNNKEL (reference sequence). This CDR3 has 14 amino acids. Trimming shortened V by 1 base and J by 6 bases, and 9 bases separated the two germline ends. The CDR3 here is CASSQVRAAGELFF. The CDR3 nucleotides are TGTGCCAGCAGCCAAGTACGGGCCGCCGGGGAGCTGTTTTTT.

This clonotype showed up many times. The CDR3 DNA reads as TGCAGCGTTCCATTCGGGACTAGGGTCAATGAGCAGTTCTTC. Its protein product is CSVPFGTRVNEQFF. The J gene is TRBJ2-1, the V gene TRBV29-1; 8 positions agree with TRBD2. Germline CDR1 SQVTM, CDR2 ANQGSEA. With 5 bases clipped from V and 6 bases from J, the junction kept 9 bases outside the gene matches. The CDR3 runs 14 residues.

The sample holds a few counts of this clonotype. The chain joins TRBV4-1 to TRBJ1-5; D possibly corresponds to TRBD1 (5 bases). This CDR3 has 17 amino acids. Germline V lookup: CDR1 MGHRA, CDR2 YSYEKL. V was cut by 1 base and J by 3 bases, with 16 bases left in between. The CDR3 protein is CASSQAPQAFSNQPQHF. The CDR3 DNA reads TGCGCCAGCAGCCAAGCACCACAGGCCTTCTCCAATCAGCCCCAGCATTTT.

This clonotype occurred many times. The V call is TRBV12-3 or TRBV12-4, the J call TRBJ1-5; no definite D call. CDR3 length: 15 residues. The germline V and J ends were trimmed by 0 bases and 4 bases, with 10 bases remaining between them. The chain's CDR3 is CASSLAAGLNQPQHF. CDR3 DNA: TGTGCCAGCAGTTTAGCGGCGGGGTTGAATCAGCCCCAGCATTTT.

This clonotype was seen a handful of times. A read error may account for a junction end that differs from germline. The chain has TRBV6-1 and TRBJ2-1; D is unresolved. Germline loops: CDR1 MNHNS, CDR2 SASEGT. CDR3 length: 11 amino acids. CDR3 region: CASSEQSAFSF. The CDR3 DNA reads TGTGCCAGCAGTGAACAAAGCGCCTTTTCCTTC.

This clonotype has at least ten counts. The V gene is TRBV11-2, the J gene TRBJ1-1; D is perhaps TRBD1 (6 bases). Trimming cost V 3 bases and J 4 bases, with 12 bases left between them. Germline V gene data show CDR1 as SGHAT and CDR2 as FQNNGV. The CDR3 is made up of 14 amino acids. Written as DNA, the CDR3 is TGTGCCAGCAGCTTCATGGAGGGGGGCACTGAAGCTTTCTTT. Translated: CASSFMEGGTEAFF.

V usage is TRBV5-5 and J usage is TRBJ2-1, with D perhaps given as TRBD1 or TRBD2 (5 bases each). This CDR3 has 13 amino acids. The V gene's germline CDR1 is SGHKS and CDR2 YYEKEE (reference sequence). V lost 4 bases, J lost 10 bases, and 15 bases lay in between. The CDR3 is CASSPGLHYEQFF. CDR3 in DNA: TGTGCCAGCAGCCCGGGGCTCCACTACGAGCAGTTCTTC. Complete variable domain (other parts from reference TRBV5-5 and TRBJ2-1): DAGVTQSPTHLIKTRGQQVTLRCSPISGHKSVSWYQQVLGQGPQFIFQYYEKEERGRGNFPDRFSARQFPNYSSELNVNALLLGDSALYLCASSPGLHYEQFFGPGTRLTVL.

This clonotype was counted between two and nine times. Here the CDR3 DNA reads TGTGCCAGCAGTTACAAACCGGGACTAGCGACAGATACGCAGTATTTT. Residues: CASSYKPGLATDTQYF. The chain joins TRBV27 to TRBJ2-3; 10 nucleotides agree with TRBD2. V was clipped by 4 bases and J by 3 bases; unmatched bases: 7. From germline, CDR1 is MNHEY and CDR2 SMNVEV (reference sequence). The CDR3 length is 16 residues.

The CDR3 reads CASRSSGGGGYTF. CDR3 DNA: TGTGCCAGCAGGTCCTCAGGGGGGGGTGGCTACACCTTC. The chain has TRBV12-3 or TRBV12-4 and TRBJ1-2; 7 bases match TRBD1. This CDR3 comprises 13 residues. After removal of 6 bases from V and 7 bases from J, the junction contained 8 bases not matched to a gene.

This clonotype was counted between two and nine times. The chain links TRBV9 to TRBJ2-3; D is uncertain. This CDR3 is built from 16 residues. Trimming shortened V by 4 bases and J by 1 base, and 16 bases separated the two germline ends. Germline lookup yields CDR1 SGDLS and CDR2 YYNGEE. The CDR3 DNA sequence: TGTGCCAGCAGCCCACTTTGGAGCTTTGGCACAGATACGCAGTATTTT. Translating it yields CASSPLWSFGTDTQYF.

In its sample, this clonotype was seen many times. The V and J genes are TRBV12-3 or TRBV12-4 and TRBJ2-1; TRBD2 matches 7 bases. V lost 8 bases to trimming and J lost 2 bases; unmatched junction nucleotides: 9. The CDR3 consists of 15 residues. In DNA form, the CDR3 reads TGTGCCAGCCGTCTGGGCGGGAGTGCCTACAATGAGCAGTTCTTC. It yields the protein CASRLGGSAYNEQFF.

This clonotype was detected many times. The gene calls are TRBV3-1 and TRBJ2-1; weak D call: TRBD1 (6 bases). The CDR3 runs to 12 residues. The germline CDR1 and CDR2 sequences are LGHDT and YNNKEL (reference sequence). With 3 bases removed from V and 9 bases from J, the gap between germline ends came to 9 bases. The CDR3 region is CASSHGTPEQFF. CDR3 nucleotide sequence: TGTGCCAGCAGCCATGGGACACCTGAGCAGTTCTTC.

About this clonotype itself: A much larger clone sits a single nucleotide away, making a read error possible. The J gene is TRBJ2-1, the V gene TRBV6-5, with D tentatively TRBD1 or TRBD2 (5 bases each). The V gene lost 2 bases and the J gene lost 10 bases, with 21 bases spanning the gap. Germline V lookup: CDR1 MNHEY, CDR2 SVGAGI. This CDR3 is 16 amino acids long. CDR3 sequence (DNA): TGTGCCAGCAGTTACGGGGGATCTCGACGGCTTAAAGAGCAGTTCTTC. This codes for CASSYGGSRRLKEQFF.

The chain has TRBV12-3 or TRBV12-4 and TRBJ2-7; 8 bases are a match to TRBD2. J was trimmed by 3 bases and V by 5 bases; bases with no gene match: 6. This CDR3 is 14 amino acids long. CDR3 nucleotides: TGTGCCAGCAGTACCGGGACTAGTTACTACGAGCAGTACTTC. It yields the protein CASSTGTSYYEQYF.

V usage is TRBV5-1 and J usage is TRBJ1-3; D unclear. Trimming shortened V by 5 bases and J by 8 bases, and 14 bases separated the two germline ends. The CDR3 is made up of 13 amino acids. From germline, CDR1 is SGHRS and CDR2 YFSETQ. The CDR3 DNA follows: TGCGCCAGCAGACATAAGCCGACGGACACCATATATTTT. Its translation: CASRHKPTDTIYF.

V usage is TRBV11-1 and J usage is TRBJ2-1; TRBD2 aligns across 8 bases. Germline trimming cut 3 bases from V and 5 bases from J; bases unmatched to any gene: 15. The CDR3 spans 18 residues. Looked up from germline, CDR1 is SGHAT and CDR2 is FQDESV (reference sequence). The CDR3 DNA reads as TGTGCCAGCAGCTTCTACAGCGGGAGCTTGATAGGGCACAATGAGCAGTTCTTC. Translating it yields CASSFYSGSLIGHNEQFF.